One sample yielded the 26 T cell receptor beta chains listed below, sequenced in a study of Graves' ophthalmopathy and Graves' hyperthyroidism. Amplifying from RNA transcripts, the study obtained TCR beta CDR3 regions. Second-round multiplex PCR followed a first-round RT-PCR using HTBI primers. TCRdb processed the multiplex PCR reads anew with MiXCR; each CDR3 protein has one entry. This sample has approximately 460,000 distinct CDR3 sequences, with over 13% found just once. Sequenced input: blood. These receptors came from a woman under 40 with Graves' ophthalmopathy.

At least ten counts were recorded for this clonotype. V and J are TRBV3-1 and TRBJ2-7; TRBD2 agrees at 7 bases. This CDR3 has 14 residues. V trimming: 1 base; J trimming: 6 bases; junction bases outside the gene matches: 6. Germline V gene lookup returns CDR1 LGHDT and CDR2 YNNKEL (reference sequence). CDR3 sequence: CASSQGGGPLEQYF. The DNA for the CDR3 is TGTGCCAGCAGCCAAGGGGGAGGGCCCCTCGAGCAGTACTTC.

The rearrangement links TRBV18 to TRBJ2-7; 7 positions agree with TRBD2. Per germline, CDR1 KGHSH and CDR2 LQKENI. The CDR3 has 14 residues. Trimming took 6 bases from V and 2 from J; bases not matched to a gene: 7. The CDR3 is CASSLREGTYEQYF. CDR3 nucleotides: TGTGCCAGCTCCCTTAGGGAGGGAACCTACGAGCAGTACTTC.

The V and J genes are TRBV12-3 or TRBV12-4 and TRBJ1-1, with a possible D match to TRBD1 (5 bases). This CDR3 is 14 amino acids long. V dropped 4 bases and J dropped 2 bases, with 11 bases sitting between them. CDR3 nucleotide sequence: TGTGCCAGCAGTTCCAGGGTATCTAACACTGAAGCTTTCTTT. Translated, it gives CASSSRVSNTEAFF.

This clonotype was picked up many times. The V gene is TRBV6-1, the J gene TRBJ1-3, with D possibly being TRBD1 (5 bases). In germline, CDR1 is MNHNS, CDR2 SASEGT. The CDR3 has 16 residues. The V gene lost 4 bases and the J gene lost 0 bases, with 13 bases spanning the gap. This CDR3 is CASSGPTVISGNTIYF. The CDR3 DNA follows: TGTGCCAGCAGTGGACCGACAGTAATCTCTGGAAACACCATATATTTT.

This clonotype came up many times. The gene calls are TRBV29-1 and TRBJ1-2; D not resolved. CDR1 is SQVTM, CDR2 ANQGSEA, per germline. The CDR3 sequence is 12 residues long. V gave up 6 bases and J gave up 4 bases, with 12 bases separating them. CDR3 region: CSVGEGSYGYTF. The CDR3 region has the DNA TGCAGCGTGGGAGAGGGTTCCTATGGCTACACCTTC.

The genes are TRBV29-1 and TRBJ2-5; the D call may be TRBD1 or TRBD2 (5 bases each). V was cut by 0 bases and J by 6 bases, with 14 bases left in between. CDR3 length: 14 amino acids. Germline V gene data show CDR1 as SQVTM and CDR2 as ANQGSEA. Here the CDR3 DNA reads TGCAGCGTTGAAGATTGGGGACGGCTAAAGACCCAGTACTTC. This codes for CSVEDWGRLKTQYF.

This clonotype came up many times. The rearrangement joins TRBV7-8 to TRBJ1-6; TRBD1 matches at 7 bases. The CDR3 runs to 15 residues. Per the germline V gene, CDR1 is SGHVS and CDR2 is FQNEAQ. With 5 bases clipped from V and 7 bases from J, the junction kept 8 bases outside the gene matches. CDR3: CASSPSTGLNSPLHF. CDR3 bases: TGTGCCAGCAGCCCCTCGACAGGGTTGAATTCACCCCTCCACTTT.

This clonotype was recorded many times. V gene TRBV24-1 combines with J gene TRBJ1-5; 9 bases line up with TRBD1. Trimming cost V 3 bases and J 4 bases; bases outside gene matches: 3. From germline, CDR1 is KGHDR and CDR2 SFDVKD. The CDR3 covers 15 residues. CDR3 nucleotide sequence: TGTGCCACCAGTGATGGGACAGGGCCAAATCAGCCCCAGCATTTT. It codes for CATSDGTGPNQPQHF.

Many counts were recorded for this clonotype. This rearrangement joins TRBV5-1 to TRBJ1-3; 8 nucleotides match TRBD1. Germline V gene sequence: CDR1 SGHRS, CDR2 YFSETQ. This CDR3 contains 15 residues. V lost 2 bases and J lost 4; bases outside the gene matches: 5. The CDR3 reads CASSFQTGEGNTIYF. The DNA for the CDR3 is TGCGCCAGCAGCTTCCAGACAGGGGAGGGAAACACCATATATTTT.

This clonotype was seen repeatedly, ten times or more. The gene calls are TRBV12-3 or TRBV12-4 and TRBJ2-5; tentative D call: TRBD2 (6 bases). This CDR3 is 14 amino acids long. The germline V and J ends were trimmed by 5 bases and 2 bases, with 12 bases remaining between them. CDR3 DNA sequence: TGTGCCAGCAGTATGACGGACTATCAAGAGACCCAGTACTTC. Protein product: CASSMTDYQETQYF.

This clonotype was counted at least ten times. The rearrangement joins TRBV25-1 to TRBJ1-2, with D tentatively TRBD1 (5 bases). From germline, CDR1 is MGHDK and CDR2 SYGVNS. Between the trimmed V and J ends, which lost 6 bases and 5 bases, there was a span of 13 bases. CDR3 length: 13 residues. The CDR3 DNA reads TGTGCCAGCAGGGCCGGGACGGGTTATGGCTACACCTTC. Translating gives CASRAGTGYGYTF.

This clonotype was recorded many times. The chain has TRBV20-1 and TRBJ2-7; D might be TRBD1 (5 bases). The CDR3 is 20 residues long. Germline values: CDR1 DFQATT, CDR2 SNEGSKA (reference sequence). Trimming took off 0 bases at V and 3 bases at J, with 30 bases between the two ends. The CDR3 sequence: CSARDQTAHEPSQENYEQYF. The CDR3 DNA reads TGCAGTGCTAGAGACCAGACAGCACACGAGCCAAGCCAAGAAAACTACGAGCAGTACTTC.

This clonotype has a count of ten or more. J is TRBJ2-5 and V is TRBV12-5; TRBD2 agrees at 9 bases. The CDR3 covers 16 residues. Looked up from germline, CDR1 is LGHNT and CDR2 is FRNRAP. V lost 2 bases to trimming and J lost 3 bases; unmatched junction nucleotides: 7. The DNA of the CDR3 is TGTGCTAGTGGTTTGTACCCGCGGGGGGGAGAAGAGACCCAGTACTTC. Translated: CASGLYPRGGEETQYF.

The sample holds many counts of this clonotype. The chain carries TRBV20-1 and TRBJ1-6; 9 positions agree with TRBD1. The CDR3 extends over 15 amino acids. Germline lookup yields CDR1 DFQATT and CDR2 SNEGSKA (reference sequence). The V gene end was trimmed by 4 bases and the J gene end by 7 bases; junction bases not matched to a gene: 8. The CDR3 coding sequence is TGCAGTGCTACCCGCGGGACAGGGTGGAATTCACCCCTCCACTTT. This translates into CSATRGTGWNSPLHF.

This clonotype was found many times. CDR3 coding DNA: TGCGCCAGCAGCCAAGAAGGAGGGCCCTCTGGAAACACCATATATTTT. Amino acids: CASSQEGGPSGNTIYF. This chain uses TRBV4-1 with TRBJ1-3; no firm D call. The CDR3 loop spans 16 amino acids. V was shortened by 0 bases and J by 0 bases, with 9 bases between the two germline ends. Germline V gene data show CDR1 as MGHRA and CDR2 as YSYEKL.

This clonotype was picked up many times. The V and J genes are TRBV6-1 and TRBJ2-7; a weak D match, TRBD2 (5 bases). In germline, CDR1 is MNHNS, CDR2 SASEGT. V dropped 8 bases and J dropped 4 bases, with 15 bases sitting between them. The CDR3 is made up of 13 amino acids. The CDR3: CASGLSREYEQYF. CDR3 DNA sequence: TGTGCCAGCGGGCTTTCGAGGGAATACGAGCAGTACTTC.

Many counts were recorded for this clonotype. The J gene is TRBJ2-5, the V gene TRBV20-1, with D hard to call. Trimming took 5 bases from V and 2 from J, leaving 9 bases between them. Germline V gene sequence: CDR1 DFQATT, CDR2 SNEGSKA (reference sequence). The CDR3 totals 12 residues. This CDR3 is CSAGDLQETQYF. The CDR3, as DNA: TGCAGTGCTGGCGATCTTCAAGAGACCCAGTACTTC.

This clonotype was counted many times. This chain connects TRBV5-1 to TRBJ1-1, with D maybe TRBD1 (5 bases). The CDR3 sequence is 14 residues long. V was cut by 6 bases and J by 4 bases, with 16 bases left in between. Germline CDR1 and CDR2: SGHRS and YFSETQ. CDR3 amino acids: CASTSPGRGTEAFF. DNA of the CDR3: TGCGCCAGCACCTCGCCGGGGCGTGGCACTGAAGCTTTCTTT.

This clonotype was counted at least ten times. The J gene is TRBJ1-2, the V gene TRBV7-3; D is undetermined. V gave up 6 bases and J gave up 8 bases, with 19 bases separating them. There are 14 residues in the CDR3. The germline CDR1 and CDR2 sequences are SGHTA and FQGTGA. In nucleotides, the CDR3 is TGTGCCAGCAGTCCAGGTCCCTCCCTCGGAGGCTACACCTTC. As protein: CASSPGPSLGGYTF. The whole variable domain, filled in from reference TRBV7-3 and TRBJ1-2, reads GAGVSQTPSNKVTEKGKYVELRCDPISGHTALYWYRQSLGQGPEFLIYFQGTGAADDSGLPNDRFFAVRPEGSVSTLKIQRTERGDSAVYLCASSPGPSLGGYTFGSGTRLTVV.

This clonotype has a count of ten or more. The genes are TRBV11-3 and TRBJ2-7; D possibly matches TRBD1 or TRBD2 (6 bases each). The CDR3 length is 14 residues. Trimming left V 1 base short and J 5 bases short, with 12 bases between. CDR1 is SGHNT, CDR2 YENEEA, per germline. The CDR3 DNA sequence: TGTGCCAGCAGCTTAGGGGGGGCGCGCGACGAGCAGTACTTC. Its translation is CASSLGGARDEQYF.

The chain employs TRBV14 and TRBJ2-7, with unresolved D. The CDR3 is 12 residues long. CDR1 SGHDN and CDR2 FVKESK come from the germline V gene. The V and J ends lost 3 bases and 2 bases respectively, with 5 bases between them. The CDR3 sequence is CASSQAAYEQYV. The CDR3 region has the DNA TGTGCCAGCAGCCAGGCAGCCTACGAGCAGTACGTC.

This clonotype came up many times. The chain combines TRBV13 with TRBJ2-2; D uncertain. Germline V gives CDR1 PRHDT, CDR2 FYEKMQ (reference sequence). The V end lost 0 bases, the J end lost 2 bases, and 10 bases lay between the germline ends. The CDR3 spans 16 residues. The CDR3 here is CASSLGLERNTGELFF. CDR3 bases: TGTGCCAGCAGCTTAGGTCTTGAGAGAAACACCGGGGAGCTGTTTTTT.

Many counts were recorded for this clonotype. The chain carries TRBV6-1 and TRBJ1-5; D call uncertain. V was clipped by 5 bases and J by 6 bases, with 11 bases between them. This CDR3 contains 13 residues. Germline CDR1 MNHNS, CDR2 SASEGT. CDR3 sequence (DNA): TGTGCCAGCAGTCCTCCCGGGGTTCAGCCCCAGCATTTT. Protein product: CASSPPGVQPQHF.

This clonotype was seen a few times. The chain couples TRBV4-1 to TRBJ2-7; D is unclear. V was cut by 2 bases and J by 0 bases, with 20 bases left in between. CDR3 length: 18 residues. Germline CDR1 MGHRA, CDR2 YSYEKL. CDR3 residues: CASSQFRTGSLSSYEQYF. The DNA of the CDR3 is TGCGCCAGCAGCCAATTCAGAACGGGCTCTTTAAGCTCCTACGAGCAGTACTTC.

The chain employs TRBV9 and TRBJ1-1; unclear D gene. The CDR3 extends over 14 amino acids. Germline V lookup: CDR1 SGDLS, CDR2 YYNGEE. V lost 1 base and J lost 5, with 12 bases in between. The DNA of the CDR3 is TGTGCCAGCAGCGTAATGGGGTTGGGGACTGAAGCTTTCTTT. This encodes CASSVMGLGTEAFF.

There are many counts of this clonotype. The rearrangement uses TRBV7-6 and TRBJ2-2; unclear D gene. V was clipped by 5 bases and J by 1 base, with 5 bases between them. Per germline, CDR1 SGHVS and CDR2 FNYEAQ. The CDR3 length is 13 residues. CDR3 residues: CASSAENTGELFF. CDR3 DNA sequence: TGTGCCAGCAGCGCCGAGAACACCGGGGAGCTGTTTTTT.